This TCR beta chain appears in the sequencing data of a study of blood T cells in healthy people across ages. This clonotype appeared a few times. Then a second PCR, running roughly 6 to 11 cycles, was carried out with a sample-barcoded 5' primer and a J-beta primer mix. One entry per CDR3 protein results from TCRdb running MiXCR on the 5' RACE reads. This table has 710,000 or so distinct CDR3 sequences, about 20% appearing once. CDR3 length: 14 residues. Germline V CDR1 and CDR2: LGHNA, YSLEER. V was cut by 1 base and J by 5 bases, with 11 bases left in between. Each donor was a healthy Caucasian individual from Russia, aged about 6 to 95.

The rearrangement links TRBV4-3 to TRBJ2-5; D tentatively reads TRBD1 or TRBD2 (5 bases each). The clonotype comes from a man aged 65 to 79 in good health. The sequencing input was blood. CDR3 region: CASSQVGRAETQYF. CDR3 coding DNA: TGCGCCAGCAGCCAAGTGGGACGAGCGGAGACCCAGTACTTC.